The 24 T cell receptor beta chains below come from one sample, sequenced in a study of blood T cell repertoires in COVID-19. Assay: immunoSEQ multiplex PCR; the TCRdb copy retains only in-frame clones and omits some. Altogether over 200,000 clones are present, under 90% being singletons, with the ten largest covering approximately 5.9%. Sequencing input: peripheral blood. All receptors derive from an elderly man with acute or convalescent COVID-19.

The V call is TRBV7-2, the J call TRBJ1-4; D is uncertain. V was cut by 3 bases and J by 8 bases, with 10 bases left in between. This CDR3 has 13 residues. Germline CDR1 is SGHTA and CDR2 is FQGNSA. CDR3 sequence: CASSFGLREKLFF. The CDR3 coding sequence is TGTGCCAGCAGCTTCGGACTGAGGGAAAAACTGTTTTTT. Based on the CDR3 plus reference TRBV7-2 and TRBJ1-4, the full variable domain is GAGVSQSPSNKVTEKGKDVELRCDPISGHTALYWYRQSLGQGLEFLIYFQGNSAPDKSGLPSDRFSAERTGGSVSTLTIQRTQQEDSAVYLCASSFGLREKLFFGSGTQLSVL.

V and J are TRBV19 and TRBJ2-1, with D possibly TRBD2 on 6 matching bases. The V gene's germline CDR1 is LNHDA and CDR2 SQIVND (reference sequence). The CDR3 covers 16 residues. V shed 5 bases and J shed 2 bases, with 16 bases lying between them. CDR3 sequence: CASSEIAESAYNEQFF. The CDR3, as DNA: TGTGCCAGTAGTGAGATAGCGGAATCGGCCTACAATGAGCAGTTCTTC.

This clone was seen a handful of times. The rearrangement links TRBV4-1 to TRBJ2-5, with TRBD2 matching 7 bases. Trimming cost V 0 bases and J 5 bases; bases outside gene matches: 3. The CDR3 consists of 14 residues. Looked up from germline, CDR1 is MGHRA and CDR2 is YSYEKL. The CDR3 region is CASSQEVAGETQYF. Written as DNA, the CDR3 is TGCGCCAGCAGCCAAGAAGTAGCGGGCGAGACCCAGTACTTC.

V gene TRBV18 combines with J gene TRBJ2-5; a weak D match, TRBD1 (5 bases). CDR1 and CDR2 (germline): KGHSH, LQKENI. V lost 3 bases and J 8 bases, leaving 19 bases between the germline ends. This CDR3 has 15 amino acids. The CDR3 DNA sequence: TGTGCCAGCTCACCGGGTATAGCAGGGTCCGGAACCCAGTACTTC. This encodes CASSPGIAGSGTQYF. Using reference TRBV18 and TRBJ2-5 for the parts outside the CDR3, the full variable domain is NAGVMQNPRHLVRRRGQEARLRCSPMKGHSHVYWYRQLPEEGLKFMVYLQKENIIDESGMPKERFSAEFPKEGPSILRIQQVVRGDSAAYFCASSPGIAGSGTQYFGPGTRLLVL.

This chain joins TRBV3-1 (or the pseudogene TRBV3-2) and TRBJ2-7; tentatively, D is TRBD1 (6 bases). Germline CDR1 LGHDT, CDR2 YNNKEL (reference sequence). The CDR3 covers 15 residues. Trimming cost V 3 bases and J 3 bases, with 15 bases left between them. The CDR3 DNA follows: TGTGCCAGCAGCCACGGGCGAACAGGGATCTACGAGCAGTACGTC. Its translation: CASSHGRTGIYEQYV.

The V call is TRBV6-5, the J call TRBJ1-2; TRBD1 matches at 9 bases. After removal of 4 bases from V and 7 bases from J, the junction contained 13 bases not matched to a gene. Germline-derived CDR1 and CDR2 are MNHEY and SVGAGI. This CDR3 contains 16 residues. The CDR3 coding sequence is TGTGCCAGCAGTTTCCTACAGGGGGCGAGGTTATCTGGCTACACCTTC. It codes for CASSFLQGARLSGYTF.

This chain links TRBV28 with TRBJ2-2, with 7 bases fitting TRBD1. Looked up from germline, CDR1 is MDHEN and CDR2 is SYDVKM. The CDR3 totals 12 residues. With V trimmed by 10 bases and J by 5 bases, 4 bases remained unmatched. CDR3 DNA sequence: TGTGCCACTAGGGGGCAGACCGGGGAGCTGTTTTTT. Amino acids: CATRGQTGELFF.

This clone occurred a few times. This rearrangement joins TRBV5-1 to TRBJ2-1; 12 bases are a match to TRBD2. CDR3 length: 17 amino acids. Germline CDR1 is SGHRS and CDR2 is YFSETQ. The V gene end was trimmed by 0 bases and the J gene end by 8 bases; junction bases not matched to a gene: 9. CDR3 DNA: TGCGCCAGCAGCTTGGGAGGGGGGACTAGCGGGTTAGATGAGCAGTTCTTC. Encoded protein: CASSLGGGTSGLDEQFF.

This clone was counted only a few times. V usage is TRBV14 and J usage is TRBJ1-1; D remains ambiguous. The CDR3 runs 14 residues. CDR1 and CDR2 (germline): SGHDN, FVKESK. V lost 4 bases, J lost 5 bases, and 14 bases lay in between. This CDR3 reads CASSLGVRGTEAFF. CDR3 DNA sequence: TGTGCCAGCAGCCTCGGAGTTCGGGGAACTGAAGCTTTCTTT.

CDR3 DNA: TGTGCCAGCTCACTACTCGGACAGGGTTTCTACGAGCAGTACTTC. It encodes CASSLLGQGFYEQYF. The V call is TRBV18, the J call TRBJ2-7; 8 bases are a match to TRBD1. With V trimmed by 4 bases and J by 3 bases, 8 bases remained unmatched. The CDR3 has 15 amino acids. From germline, CDR1 is KGHSH and CDR2 LQKENI.

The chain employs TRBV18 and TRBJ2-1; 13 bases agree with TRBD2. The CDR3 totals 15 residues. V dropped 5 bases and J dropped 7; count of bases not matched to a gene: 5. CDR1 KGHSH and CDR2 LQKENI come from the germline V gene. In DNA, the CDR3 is TGTGCCAGCTCAGAACTAGCGGGAGGGCCTAATGAGCAGTTCTTC. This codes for CASSELAGGPNEQFF.

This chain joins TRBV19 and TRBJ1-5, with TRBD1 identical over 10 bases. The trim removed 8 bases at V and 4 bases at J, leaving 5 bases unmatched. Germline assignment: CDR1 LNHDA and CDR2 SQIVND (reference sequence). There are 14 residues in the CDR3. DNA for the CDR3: TGTGCCAGTGGGGACAGGGGCCAGAATCAGCCCCAGCATTTT. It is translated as CASGDRGQNQPQHF. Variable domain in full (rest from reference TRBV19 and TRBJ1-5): DGGITQSPKYLFRKEGQNVTLSCEQNLNHDAMYWYRQDPGQGLRLIYYSQIVNDFQKGDIAEGYSVSREKKESFPLTVTSAQKNPTAFYLCASGDRGQNQPQHFGDGTRLSIL.

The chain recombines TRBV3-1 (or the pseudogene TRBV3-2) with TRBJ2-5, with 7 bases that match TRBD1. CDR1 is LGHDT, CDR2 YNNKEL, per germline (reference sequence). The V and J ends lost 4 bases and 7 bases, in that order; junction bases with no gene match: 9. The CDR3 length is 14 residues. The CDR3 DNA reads TGTGCCAGCAGCCGGCGACAGGGTAGTGGGACCCAGTACTTC. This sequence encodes CASSRRQGSGTQYF.

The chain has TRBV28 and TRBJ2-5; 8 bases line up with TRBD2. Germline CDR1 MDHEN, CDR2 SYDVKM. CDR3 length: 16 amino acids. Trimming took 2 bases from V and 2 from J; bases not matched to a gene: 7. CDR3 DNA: TGTGCCAGCAGTTTACCCCTTTTAGCGGGACAAGAGACCCAGTACTTC. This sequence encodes CASSLPLLAGQETQYF. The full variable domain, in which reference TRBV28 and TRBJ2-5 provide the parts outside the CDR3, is DVKVTQSSRYLVKRTGEKVFLECVQDMDHENMFWYRQDPGLGLRLIYFSYDVKMKEKGDIPEGYSVSREKKERFSLILESASTNQTSMYLCASSLPLLAGQETQYFGPGTRLLVL.

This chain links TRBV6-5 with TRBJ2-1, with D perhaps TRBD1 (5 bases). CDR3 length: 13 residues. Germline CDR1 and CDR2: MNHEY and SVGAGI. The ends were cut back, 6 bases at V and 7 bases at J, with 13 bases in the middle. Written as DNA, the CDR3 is TGTGCCAGCAGAAAGACAGACCAAAATGAGCAGTTCTTC. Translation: CASRKTDQNEQFF.

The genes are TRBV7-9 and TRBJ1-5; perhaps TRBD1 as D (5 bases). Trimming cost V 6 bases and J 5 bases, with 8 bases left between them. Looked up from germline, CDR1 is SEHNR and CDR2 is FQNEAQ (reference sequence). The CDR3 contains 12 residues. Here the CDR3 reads CASRGEDQPQHF. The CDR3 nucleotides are TGTGCCAGCAGAGGGGAGGATCAGCCCCAGCATTTT. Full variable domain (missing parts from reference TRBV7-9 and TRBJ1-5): DTGVSQNPRHKITKRGQNVTFRCDPISEHNRLYWYRQTLGQGPEFLTYFQNEAQLEKSRLLSDRFSAERPKGSFSTLEIQRTEQGDSAMYLCASRGEDQPQHFGDGTRLSIL.

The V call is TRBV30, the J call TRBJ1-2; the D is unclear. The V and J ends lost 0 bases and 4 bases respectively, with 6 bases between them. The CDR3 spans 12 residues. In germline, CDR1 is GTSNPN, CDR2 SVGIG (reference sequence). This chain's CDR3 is CAWSVLGYGYTF. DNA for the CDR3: TGTGCCTGGAGTGTACTTGGCTATGGCTACACCTTC.

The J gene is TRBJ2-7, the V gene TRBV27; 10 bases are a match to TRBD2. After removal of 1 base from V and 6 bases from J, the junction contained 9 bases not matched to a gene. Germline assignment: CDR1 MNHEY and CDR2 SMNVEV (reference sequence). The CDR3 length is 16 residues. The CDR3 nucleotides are TGTGCCAGCAGTTTATATAGGAGCGGGAGGGCCCCCGAGCAGTACTTC. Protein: CASSLYRSGRAPEQYF.

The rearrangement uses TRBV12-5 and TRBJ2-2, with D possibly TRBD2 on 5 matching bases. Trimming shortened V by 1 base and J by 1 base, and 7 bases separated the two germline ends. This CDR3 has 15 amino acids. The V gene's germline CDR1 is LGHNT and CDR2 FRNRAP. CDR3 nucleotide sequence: TGTGCTAGTGGTTTGGGGACTCTGAACACCGGGGAGCTGTTTTTT. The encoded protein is CASGLGTLNTGELFF.

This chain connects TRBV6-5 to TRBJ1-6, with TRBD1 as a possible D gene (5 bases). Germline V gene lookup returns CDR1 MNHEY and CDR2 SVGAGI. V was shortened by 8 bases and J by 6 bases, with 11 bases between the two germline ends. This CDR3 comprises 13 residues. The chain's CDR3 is CASSRDFNSPLHF. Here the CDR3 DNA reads TGTGCCAGCTCCAGGGACTTTAATTCACCCCTCCACTTT.

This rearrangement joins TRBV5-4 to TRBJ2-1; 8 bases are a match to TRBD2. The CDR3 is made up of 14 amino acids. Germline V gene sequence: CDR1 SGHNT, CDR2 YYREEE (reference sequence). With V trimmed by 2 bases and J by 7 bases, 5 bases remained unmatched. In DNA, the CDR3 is TGTGCCAGCAGCTTAGCGGGAGCGAGGAATGAGCAGTTCTTC. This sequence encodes CASSLAGARNEQFF.

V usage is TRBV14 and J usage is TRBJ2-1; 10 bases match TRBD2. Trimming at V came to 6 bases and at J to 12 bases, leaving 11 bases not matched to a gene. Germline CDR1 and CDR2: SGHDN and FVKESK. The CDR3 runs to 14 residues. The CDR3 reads CASRPALAGATQFF. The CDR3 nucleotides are TGTGCCAGCAGACCAGCCCTAGCGGGAGCGACGCAGTTCTTC.

The CDR3 here is CASSLRDTNYEQYF. CDR3 in DNA: TGTGCCAGCAGTTTACGGGACACTAATTACGAGCAGTACTTC. The chain has TRBV27 and TRBJ2-7, with D perhaps TRBD1 (6 bases). The CDR3 sequence is 14 residues long. Trimming removed 2 bases from V and 4 bases from J, with 12 bases in between. The germline V gene has CDR1 MNHEY and CDR2 SMNVEV (reference sequence).

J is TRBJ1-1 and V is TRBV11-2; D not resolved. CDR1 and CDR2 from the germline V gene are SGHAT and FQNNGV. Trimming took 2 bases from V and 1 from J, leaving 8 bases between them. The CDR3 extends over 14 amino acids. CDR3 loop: CASSLLGGNTEAFF. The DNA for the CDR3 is TGTGCCAGCAGCTTATTAGGAGGGAACACTGAAGCTTTCTTT.